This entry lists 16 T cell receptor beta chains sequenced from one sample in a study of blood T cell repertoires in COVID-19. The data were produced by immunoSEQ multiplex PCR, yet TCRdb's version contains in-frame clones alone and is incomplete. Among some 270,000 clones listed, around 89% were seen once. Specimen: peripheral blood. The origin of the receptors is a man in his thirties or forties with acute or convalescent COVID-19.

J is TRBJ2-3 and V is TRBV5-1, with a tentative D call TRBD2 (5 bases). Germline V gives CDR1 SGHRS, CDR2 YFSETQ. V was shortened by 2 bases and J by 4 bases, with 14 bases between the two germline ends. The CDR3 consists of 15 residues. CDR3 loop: CASSLFRGSADTQYF. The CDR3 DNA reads TGCGCCAGCAGCTTATTTAGAGGGAGCGCAGATACGCAGTATTTT.

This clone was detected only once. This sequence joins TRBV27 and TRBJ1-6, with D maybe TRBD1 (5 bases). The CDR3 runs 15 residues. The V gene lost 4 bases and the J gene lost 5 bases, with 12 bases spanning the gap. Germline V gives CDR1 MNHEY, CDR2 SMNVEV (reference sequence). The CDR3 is CASSSPRGNNSPLHF. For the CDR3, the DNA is TGTGCCAGCAGTTCACCCCGGGGGAATAATTCACCCCTCCACTTT.

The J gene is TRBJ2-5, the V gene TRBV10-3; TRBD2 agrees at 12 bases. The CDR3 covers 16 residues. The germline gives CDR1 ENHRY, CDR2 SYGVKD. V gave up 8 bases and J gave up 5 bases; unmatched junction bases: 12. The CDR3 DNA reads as TGTGCCATCGAGTTAAGGCTAGCGGGAGGGAGGGAGACCCAGTACTTC. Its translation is CAIELRLAGGRETQYF.

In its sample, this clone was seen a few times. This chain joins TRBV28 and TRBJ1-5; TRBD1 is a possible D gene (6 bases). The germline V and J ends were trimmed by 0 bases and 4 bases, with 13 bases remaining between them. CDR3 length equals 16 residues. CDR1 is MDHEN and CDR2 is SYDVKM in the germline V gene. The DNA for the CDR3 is TGTGCCAGCAGTTTATGGACAGGAGCACAGAATCAGCCCCAGCATTTT. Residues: CASSLWTGAQNQPQHF.

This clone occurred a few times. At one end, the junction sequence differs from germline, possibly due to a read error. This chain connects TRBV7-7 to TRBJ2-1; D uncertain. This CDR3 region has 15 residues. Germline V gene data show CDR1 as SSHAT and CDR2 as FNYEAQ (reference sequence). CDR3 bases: TGTGCTAGCAGCTTAGCCGGCGGTGGGTTCGGTGAGCAGTTCTTC. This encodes CASSLAGGGFGEQFF.

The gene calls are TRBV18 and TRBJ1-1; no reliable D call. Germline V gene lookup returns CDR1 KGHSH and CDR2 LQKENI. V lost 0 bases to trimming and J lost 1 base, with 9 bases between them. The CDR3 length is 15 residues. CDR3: CASSPPGPGNTEAFF. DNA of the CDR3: TGTGCCAGCTCACCACCGGGCCCAGGGAACACTGAAGCTTTCTTT.

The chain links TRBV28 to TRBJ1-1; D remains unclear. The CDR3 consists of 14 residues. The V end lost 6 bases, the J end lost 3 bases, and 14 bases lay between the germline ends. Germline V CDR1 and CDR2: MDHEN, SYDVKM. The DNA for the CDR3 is TGTGCCAGCAGCCTTGAACAGTGGGACACTGAAGCTTTCTTT. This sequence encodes CASSLEQWDTEAFF.

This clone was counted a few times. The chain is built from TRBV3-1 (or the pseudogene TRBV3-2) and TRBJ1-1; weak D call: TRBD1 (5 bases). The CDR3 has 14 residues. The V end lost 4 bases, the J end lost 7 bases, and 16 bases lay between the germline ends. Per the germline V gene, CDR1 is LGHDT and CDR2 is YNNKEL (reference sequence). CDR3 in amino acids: CASSLKAGRDEAFF. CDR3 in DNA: TGTGCCAGCAGCCTCAAGGCAGGGAGGGATGAAGCTTTCTTT.

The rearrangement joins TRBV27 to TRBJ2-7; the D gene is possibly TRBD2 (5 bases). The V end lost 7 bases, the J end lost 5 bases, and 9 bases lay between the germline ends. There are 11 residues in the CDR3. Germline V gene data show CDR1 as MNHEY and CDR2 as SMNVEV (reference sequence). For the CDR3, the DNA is TGTGCCAGCACCAGCGGAAACGAGCAGTACTTC. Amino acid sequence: CASTSGNEQYF.

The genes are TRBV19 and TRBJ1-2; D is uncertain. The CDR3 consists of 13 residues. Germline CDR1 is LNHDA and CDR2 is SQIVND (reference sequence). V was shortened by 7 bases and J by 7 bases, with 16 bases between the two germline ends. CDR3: CASTMRQTGGYTF. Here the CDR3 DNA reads TGTGCCAGTACCATGAGGCAGACGGGTGGCTACACCTTC. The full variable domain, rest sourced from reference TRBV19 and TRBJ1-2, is DGGITQSPKYLFRKEGQNVTLSCEQNLNHDAMYWYRQDPGQGLRLIYYSQIVNDFQKGDIAEGYSVSREKKESFPLTVTSAQKNPTAFYLCASTMRQTGGYTFGSGTRLTVV.

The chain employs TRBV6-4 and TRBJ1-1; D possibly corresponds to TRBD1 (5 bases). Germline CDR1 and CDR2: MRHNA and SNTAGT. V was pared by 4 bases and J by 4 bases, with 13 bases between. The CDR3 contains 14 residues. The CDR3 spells CASSGYRRGTEAFF. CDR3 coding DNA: TGTGCCAGCAGTGGTTACAGGAGGGGCACTGAAGCTTTCTTT.

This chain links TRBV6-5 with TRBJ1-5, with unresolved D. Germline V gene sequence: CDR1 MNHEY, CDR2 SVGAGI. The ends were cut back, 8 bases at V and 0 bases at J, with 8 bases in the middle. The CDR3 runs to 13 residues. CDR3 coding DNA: TGTGCCAGCGCGAGTTATAGCAATCAGCCCCAGCATTTT. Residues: CASASYSNQPQHF.

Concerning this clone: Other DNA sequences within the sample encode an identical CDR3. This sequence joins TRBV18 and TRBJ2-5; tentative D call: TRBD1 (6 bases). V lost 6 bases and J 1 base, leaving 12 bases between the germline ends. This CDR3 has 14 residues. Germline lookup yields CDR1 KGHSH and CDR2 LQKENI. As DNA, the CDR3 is TGTGCCAGCTCCCCGGACAGACTCCAAGAGACCCAGTACTTC. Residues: CASSPDRLQETQYF.

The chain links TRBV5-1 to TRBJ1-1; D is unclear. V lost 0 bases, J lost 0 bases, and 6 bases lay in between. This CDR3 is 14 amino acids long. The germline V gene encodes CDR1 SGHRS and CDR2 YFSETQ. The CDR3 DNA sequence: TGCGCCAGCAGCTTGGTATCGGTGAACACTGAAGCTTTCTTT. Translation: CASSLVSVNTEAFF. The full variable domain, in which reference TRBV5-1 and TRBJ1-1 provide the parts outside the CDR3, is KAGVTQTPRYLIKTRGQQVTLSCSPISGHRSVSWYQQTPGQGLQFLFEYFSETQRNKGNFPGRFSGRQFSNSRSEMNVSTLELGDSALYLCASSLVSVNTEAFFGQGTRLTVV.

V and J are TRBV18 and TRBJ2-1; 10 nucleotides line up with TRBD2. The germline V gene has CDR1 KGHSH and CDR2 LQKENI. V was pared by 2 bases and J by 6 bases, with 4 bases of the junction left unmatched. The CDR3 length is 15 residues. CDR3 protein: CASSPSAGGSNEQFF. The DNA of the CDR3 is TGTGCCAGCTCACCATCAGCGGGAGGGAGCAATGAGCAGTTCTTC.

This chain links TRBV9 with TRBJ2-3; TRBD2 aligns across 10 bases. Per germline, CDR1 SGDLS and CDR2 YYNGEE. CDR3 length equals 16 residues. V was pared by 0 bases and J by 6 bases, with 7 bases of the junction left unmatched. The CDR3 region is CASSVAGTSVVDTQYF. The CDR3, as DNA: TGTGCCAGCAGCGTAGCTGGGACTAGCGTCGTTGATACGCAGTATTTT. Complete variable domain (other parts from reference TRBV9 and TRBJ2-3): DSGVTQTPKHLITATGQRVTLRCSPRSGDLSVYWYQQSLDQGLQFLIQYYNGEERAKGNILERFSAQQFPDLHSELNLSSLELGDSALYFCASSVAGTSVVDTQYFGPGTRLTVL.